This entry lists 24 T cell receptor beta chains sequenced from one sample in a study of cytomegalovirus exposure and HLA in healthy donors. 60 Vbeta and 13 Jbeta primers were used in PCR. The protocol was immunoSEQ multiplex PCR, while the TCRdb copy is restricted to in-frame clones and leaves out a portion. The top ten clones hold around an eighth of a sample with more than 85,000 clones, 76% of them seen once. Material: PBMCs. These receptor sequences come from a man in his thirties or forties in good health and CMV-seropositive.

J is TRBJ1-1 and V is TRBV11-2; TRBD1 agrees at 8 bases. The length of the CDR3 is 16 residues. J lost 3 bases, V lost 1 base, and 7 bases had no gene match. Germline lookup yields CDR1 SGHAT and CDR2 FQNNGV. CDR3 DNA sequence: TGTGCCAGCAGCTTAGTCGCAGGGGGCTGGGACACTGAAGCTTTCTTT. Protein product: CASSLVAGGWDTEAFF.

This clone was picked up one time. The chain links TRBV9 to TRBJ2-5; 8 nucleotides line up with TRBD2. Germline-derived CDR1 and CDR2 are SGDLS and YYNGEE. V was pared by 4 bases and J by 4 bases, with 6 bases of the junction left unmatched. This CDR3 has 14 residues. The CDR3 coding sequence is TGTGCCAGCAGCACAAATCTAGCGGGAGAGACCCAGTACTTC. Translation gives CASSTNLAGETQYF.

The chain employs TRBV9 and TRBJ2-2; the match to TRBD1 covers 8 bases. CDR1 SGDLS and CDR2 YYNGEE come from the germline V gene. The CDR3 length is 15 residues. V dropped 0 bases and J dropped 6; count of bases not matched to a gene: 4. This chain's CDR3 is CASSVEGQVAGELFF. Here the CDR3 DNA reads TGTGCCAGCAGCGTAGAGGGACAGGTGGCCGGGGAGCTGTTTTTT.

The V gene is TRBV28, the J gene TRBJ2-3; 7 nucleotides agree with TRBD2. V was clipped by 8 bases and J by 2 bases; unmatched bases: 7. The length of the CDR3 is 14 residues. In germline, CDR1 is MDHEN, CDR2 SYDVKM. The CDR3 protein is CASGPGLNTDTQYF. The CDR3 bases are TGTGCCAGCGGCCCGGGACTAAACACAGATACGCAGTATTTT.

The chain has TRBV19 and TRBJ1-5; no firm D call. V was pared by 3 bases and J by 9 bases, with 15 bases between. The germline V gene encodes CDR1 LNHDA and CDR2 SQIVND (reference sequence). The CDR3 sequence is 14 residues long. The chain's CDR3 is CASSIPTPLGPQHF. The CDR3 DNA sequence: TGTGCCAGTAGTATCCCCACTCCTCTCGGGCCCCAGCATTTT.

V is TRBV5-4 and J is TRBJ1-1; the match to TRBD1 covers 8 bases. J gave up 2 bases and V 0 bases, and 9 bases lay outside the gene matches. CDR1 is SGHNT and CDR2 is YYREEE in the germline V gene (reference sequence). The CDR3 is 17 amino acids. CDR3 loop: CASSLERGQVVNTEAFF. The CDR3 DNA is TGTGCCAGCAGCTTGGAGAGGGGACAGGTAGTTAACACTGAAGCTTTCTTT.

This clone was recorded only once. The chain employs TRBV25-1 and TRBJ1-6; D gene uncertain. Trimming stripped 6 bases from V and 5 bases from J, with 11 bases between. Looked up from germline, CDR1 is MGHDK and CDR2 is SYGVNS. CDR3 length: 14 residues. The CDR3 region is CASRIGGNNSPLHF. CDR3 nucleotides: TGTGCCAGCAGGATCGGAGGGAATAATTCACCCCTCCACTTT.

V is TRBV7-2 and J is TRBJ1-3, with D tentatively TRBD1 (6 bases). The CDR3 covers 14 residues. The germline gives CDR1 SGHTA, CDR2 FQGNSA. The V end was cut by 1 base, the J end by 4 bases, with 8 bases between. CDR3 DNA sequence: TGTGCCAGCAGCTTAGACAGGGCCGGAAACACCATATATTTT. It codes for CASSLDRAGNTIYF.

The chain uses TRBV7-9 and TRBJ2-7; 7 nucleotides match TRBD2. There are 14 residues in the CDR3. Germline values: CDR1 SEHNR, CDR2 FQNEAQ (reference sequence). Trimming removed 2 bases from V and 2 bases from J; junction bases left unmatched: 3. The DNA for the CDR3 is TGTGCCAGCAGCTTACGCGGGGGACCCTACGAGCAGTACTTC. Its translation: CASSLRGGPYEQYF.

The rearrangement joins TRBV6-4 to TRBJ2-3; 7 bases line up with TRBD1. This CDR3 contains 15 residues. Trimming cost V 5 bases and J 3 bases; bases outside gene matches: 8. CDR1 and CDR2 (germline): MRHNA, SNTAGT. The CDR3 protein is CASSPTGVETDTQYF. The CDR3 nucleotides are TGTGCCAGCAGTCCAACAGGGGTCGAGACAGATACGCAGTATTTT.

This sequence joins TRBV5-8 and TRBJ2-5; tentative D call: TRBD2 (7 bases). Germline CDR1 is SGHTS and CDR2 is YDEGEE. The CDR3 spans 17 residues. Trimming took 5 bases from V and 5 from J, leaving 25 bases between them. The CDR3 sequence is CASRPLLGGGPEETQYF. In DNA form, the CDR3 reads TGTGCCAGCAGGCCACTCCTAGGGGGGGGTCCTGAGGAGACCCAGTACTTC.

The chain employs TRBV7-2 and TRBJ2-7; possibly TRBD1 for D (6 bases). The V end lost 5 bases, the J end lost 5 bases, and 16 bases lay between the germline ends. In germline, CDR1 is SGHTA, CDR2 FQGNSA. This CDR3 has 14 residues. CDR3 nucleotides: TGTGCCAGCAGCCAAACAGGGAGAATCCACGAGCAGTACTTC. This encodes CASSQTGRIHEQYF.

This chain connects TRBV4-3 to TRBJ1-2, with D unresolved. Trimming pared 4 bases from V and 4 bases from J, leaving 13 bases between. The V gene's germline CDR1 is LGHNA and CDR2 YSLEER. CDR3 size: 14 residues. The CDR3 region has the DNA TGCGCCAGCAGCCCGTACGGTGGGCCCTATGGCTACACCTTC. It yields the protein CASSPYGGPYGYTF.

The CDR3 bases are TGTGCCAGCTCACCCAACCAGGGGAACTACGAGCAGTACTTC. Protein product: CASSPNQGNYEQYF. This chain connects TRBV18 to TRBJ2-7, with D perhaps TRBD1 (6 bases). Germline V gene data show CDR1 as KGHSH and CDR2 as LQKENI. There are 14 residues in the CDR3. Trimming took 3 bases from V and 3 from J, leaving 12 bases between them.

For the CDR3, the DNA is TGTGCCAGCAGCTTAAAGTGGGGAGAAGAGACCCAGTACTTC. It translates to CASSLKWGEETQYF. The V and J genes are TRBV7-9 and TRBJ2-5; D possibly corresponds to TRBD2 (5 bases). This CDR3 has 14 residues. Trimming removed 2 bases from V and 3 bases from J, with 10 bases in between. The germline CDR1 and CDR2 sequences are SEHNR and FQNEAQ (reference sequence).

About this clone itself: An end of the junction does not agree with germline; a read error may underlie this. V and J are TRBV7-7 and TRBJ2-3; D may be TRBD2 (6 bases). CDR3 length: 15 amino acids. Germline loops: CDR1 SSHAT, CDR2 FNYEAQ (reference sequence). Here the CDR3 reads CASSLAAGTTDTQYF. The CDR3 coding sequence is TGTGCTAGCAGCTTAGCGGCGGGGACCACAGATACGCAGTATTTT.

This chain connects TRBV7-2 to TRBJ2-2; the match to TRBD1 covers 7 bases. Germline CDR1 is SGHTA and CDR2 is FQGNSA. V dropped 5 bases and J dropped 2; count of bases not matched to a gene: 8. The CDR3 sequence is 16 residues long. The CDR3 region has the DNA TGTGCCAGCAGCATAACAGGGGCCCGCAACACCGGGGAGCTGTTTTTT. The encoded protein is CASSITGARNTGELFF.

CDR3 bases: TGTGCCATCAGTGGCCCCGCGACAGGGGCGAGCGAGCAGTACTTC. Translating gives CAISGPATGASEQYF. V gene TRBV10-3 combines with J gene TRBJ2-7, with TRBD1 matching over 8 bases. CDR3 length equals 15 residues. V was clipped by 4 bases and J by 6 bases; unmatched bases: 11. The germline V gene has CDR1 ENHRY and CDR2 SYGVKD.

The rearrangement uses TRBV6-7 and TRBJ1-3; no clear D. TRBV6-7 is filed as an ORF, its function uncertain. V was cut by 6 bases and J by 2 bases, with 14 bases left in between. The CDR3 is 15 residues long. CDR3 nucleotide sequence: TGTGCCAGCAGCCCCAAGACTAGAACTGGAAACACCATATATTTT. It specifies CASSPKTRTGNTIYF.

In this sample, this clone turned up a few times. V and J are TRBV2 and TRBJ1-2; 7 bases are a match to TRBD1. With 6 bases clipped from V and 4 bases from J, the junction kept 2 bases outside the gene matches. Germline V gene sequence: CDR1 SNHLY, CDR2 FYNNEI. CDR3 size: 12 residues. The CDR3 DNA reads TGTGCCAGCAGGCGGGACAGCTATGGCTACACCTTC. Translated: CASRRDSYGYTF.

V is TRBV30 and J is TRBJ1-3; D is uncertain. The ends were cut back, 3 bases at V and 0 bases at J, with 15 bases in the middle. The CDR3 consists of 16 residues. The germline V gene encodes CDR1 GTSNPN and CDR2 SVGIG (reference sequence). The CDR3, as DNA: TGTGCCTGGAGCCCTAGCGGCAGTGGCTCTGGAAACACCATATATTTT. Residues: CAWSPSGSGSGNTIYF.

CDR3 protein: CASSPGLDSYEQYF. For the CDR3, the DNA is TGTGCCAGCAGCCCGGGACTAGATAGCTACGAGCAGTACTTC. This sequence joins TRBV6-5 and TRBJ2-7; 8 bases are a match to TRBD2. V shed 6 bases, J shed 3 bases, and the junction held 7 bases outside the gene matches. Germline CDR1 reads MNHEY; CDR2 reads SVGAGI. The CDR3 contains 14 residues.

The chain combines TRBV7-6 with TRBJ2-5; D may be TRBD1 (5 bases). This CDR3 contains 15 residues. Germline V CDR1 and CDR2: SGHVS, FNYEAQ. The germline V and J ends were trimmed by 4 bases and 9 bases, with 21 bases remaining between them. The CDR3 region has the DNA TGTGCCAGCAGCTCAAGCAGTCAGGGTATTGGGTCCCAGTACTTC. It is translated as CASSSSSQGIGSQYF.

The chain links TRBV7-9 to TRBJ1-6; D perhaps matches TRBD1 (6 bases). This CDR3 contains 16 residues. Germline V gene lookup returns CDR1 SEHNR and CDR2 FQNEAQ (reference sequence). V was shortened by 7 bases and J by 7 bases, with 20 bases between the two germline ends. DNA of the CDR3: TGTGCCAGCACCTCATCGACAGGCCTATGGAATTCACCCCTCCACTTT. This codes for CASTSSTGLWNSPLHF.